A selection of T cell receptor beta chains follows, all from one sample in a study of T cell repertoires in cytomegalovirus infection. For these receptors, no antigen is known. MiXCR was run by TCRdb on the reads, yielding one entry per CDR3 protein. The sample gives about 310,000 distinct CDR3 sequences, 20% to 25% of which show up once; 13% is in the top ten. The material sequenced was cultured PBMCs, taken from culture after CMV antigen stimulation. The receptors were gathered from a human donor in good health (CMV status not recorded). Some clones in this sample may be carry-over from other donors' samples. Both conserved end residues are part of each CDR3. D genes are given only for firm matches. Rows may omit the clone size; those that give it use once, few, many or a size class.

CDR3nt: TGTGCCAGCAGTTCCTCCCGAAAACTGTTTTTT
CDR3aa: CASSSSRKLFF
abundance: .
j_gene: TRBJ1-4
d_gene: .
v_gene: TRBV28

CDR3nt: TGTGCCAGCAGCTTAATACTGGGGGGGGCTCTCGGGGAGACCCAGTACTTC
CDR3aa: CASSLILGGALGETQYF
abundance: many
j_gene: TRBJ2-5
d_gene: .
v_gene: TRBV7-2

CDR3nt: TGCGCCAGCAGCCCCCCGGCGGGGCCGGATGAGCAGTTCTTC
CDR3aa: CASSPPAGPDEQFF
abundance: once
j_gene: TRBJ2-1
d_gene: .
v_gene: TRBV5-1

CDR3nt: TGTGCCAGCAGCTCCGGACTAGCGCCCTCCTACGAGCAGTACTTC
CDR3aa: CASSSGLAPSYEQYF
abundance: many
j_gene: TRBJ2-7
d_gene: TRBD2
v_gene: TRBV7-2

CDR3nt: TGCGCCAGCAGCCAGACCGGGTCGGGAGGTTATCAGCCCCAGCATTTT
CDR3aa: CASSQTGSGGYQPQHF
abundance: few
j_gene: TRBJ1-5
d_gene: .
v_gene: TRBV4-1

CDR3nt: TGCGCCAGCAGCCCCAACCGTTACAGGGACGAGCAGTACTTC
CDR3aa: CASSPNRYRDEQYF
abundance: .
j_gene: TRBJ2-7
d_gene: .
v_gene: TRBV4-1

CDR3nt: TGTGCCAGCAGCGTAGGGGGGACTGGTGAGCAGTTCTTC
CDR3aa: CASSVGGTGEQFF
abundance: few
j_gene: TRBJ2-1
d_gene: .
v_gene: TRBV7-2

CDR3nt: TGTGCCAGCAGTGTCGGGACCCTCCGCCTCGATGAGCAGTTCTTC
CDR3aa: CASSVGTLRLDEQFF
abundance: many
j_gene: TRBJ2-1
d_gene: .
v_gene: TRBV2

CDR3nt: TGTGCCAGCAGTTTCTTAGCGGGTGACAACACTGAAGCTTTCTTT
CDR3aa: CASSFLAGDNTEAFF
abundance: few
j_gene: TRBJ1-1
d_gene: .
v_gene: TRBV28

CDR3nt: TGTGCCAGCGGCCAGGGGGTCCAAGAGACCCAGTACTTC
CDR3aa: CASGQGVQETQYF
abundance: few
j_gene: TRBJ2-5
d_gene: TRBD1
v_gene: TRBV11-2

CDR3nt: TGTGCCAGCAGCTTAGTGGTGGGCAGTGGGACTGGTGAGCAGTTCTTC
CDR3aa: CASSLVVGSGTGEQFF
abundance: many
j_gene: TRBJ2-1
d_gene: .
v_gene: TRBV7-6

CDR3nt: TGTGCCAGCACTAACCGGGACGTCTCCTACAATGAGCAGTTCTTC
CDR3aa: CASTNRDVSYNEQFF
abundance: .
j_gene: TRBJ2-1
d_gene: .
v_gene: TRBV12-3/TRBV12-4

CDR3nt: TGTGCCAGCTCACCACCGGGGGAACCGGGGCAGACCCAGTACTTC
CDR3aa: CASSPPGEPGQTQYF
abundance: once
j_gene: TRBJ2-5
d_gene: .
v_gene: TRBV18

CDR3nt: TGTGCCAGCAGTTCCATCGCGGACAGCAATCAGCCCCAGCATTTT
CDR3aa: CASSSIADSNQPQHF
abundance: .
j_gene: TRBJ1-5
d_gene: .
v_gene: TRBV27

CDR3nt: TGTGCCAGCAGTTGGACAGGGAATTCACCCCTCCACTTT
CDR3aa: CASSWTGNSPLHF
abundance: few
j_gene: TRBJ1-6
d_gene: TRBD1
v_gene: TRBV7-4

CDR3nt: TGTGCCAGCAGTCCCCATGAGAATGAGCAGTTCTTC
CDR3aa: CASSPHENEQFF
abundance: .
j_gene: TRBJ2-1
d_gene: .
v_gene: TRBV28

CDR3nt: TGTGCCAGCGGCATCCCGGACAGGGCGGTCAATGAGCAGTTCTTC
CDR3aa: CASGIPDRAVNEQFF
abundance: .
j_gene: TRBJ2-1
d_gene: TRBD1
v_gene: TRBV5-4

CDR3nt: TGCGCCAGCAGCCAGATGGGGGCGGGGAAGAACTACGAGCAGTACTTC
CDR3aa: CASSQMGAGKNYEQYF
abundance: few
j_gene: TRBJ2-7
d_gene: .
v_gene: TRBV4-1

CDR3nt: TGTGCCAGCAGCTTAGTCGGGACAGGGAAGAACACTGAAGCTTTCTTT
CDR3aa: CASSLVGTGKNTEAFF
abundance: few
j_gene: TRBJ1-1
d_gene: TRBD1
v_gene: TRBV7-8

CDR3nt: TGTGCCTGGAGTGCAGGGTATGGCGAGACCCAGTACTTC
CDR3aa: CAWSAGYGETQYF
abundance: .
j_gene: TRBJ2-5
d_gene: .
v_gene: TRBV30

CDR3nt: TGTGCCACGGGACAGGGGACGCCCAGCAATCAGCCCCAGCATTTT
CDR3aa: CATGQGTPSNQPQHF
abundance: .
j_gene: TRBJ1-5
d_gene: TRBD1
v_gene: TRBV19

CDR3nt: TGTGCCAGCAGTGGGGATAATAGCAATCAGCCCCAGCATTTT
CDR3aa: CASSGDNSNQPQHF
abundance: .
j_gene: TRBJ1-5
d_gene: .
v_gene: TRBV6-2/TRBV6-3

CDR3nt: TGCGCCAGCGCGGATGCGCGAGCGGGGGACACAGATACGCAGTATTTT
CDR3aa: CASADARAGDTDTQYF
abundance: .
j_gene: TRBJ2-3
d_gene: TRBD2
v_gene: TRBV5-1

CDR3nt: TGTGCCAGCAGCGCGTCGGCGGGCGGGAGCCACACCGGGGAGCTGTTTTTT
CDR3aa: CASSASAGGSHTGELFF
abundance: few
j_gene: TRBJ2-2
d_gene: TRBD2
v_gene: TRBV7-2

CDR3nt: TGTGCCAGCAGCTTTCCGGGAGGGCCGGTTGAGCAGTTCTTC
CDR3aa: CASSFPGGPVEQFF
abundance: .
j_gene: TRBJ2-1
d_gene: TRBD2
v_gene: TRBV5-5

CDR3nt: TGTGCCAGCAGCTTATCTGGGGCTGGGGCCAACGTCCTGACTTTC
CDR3aa: CASSLSGAGANVLTF
abundance: many
j_gene: TRBJ2-6
d_gene: .
v_gene: TRBV7-2

CDR3nt: TGTGCCAGCAGCTTAAACTCGTACACAGATACGCAGTATTTT
CDR3aa: CASSLNSYTDTQYF
abundance: many
j_gene: TRBJ2-3
d_gene: .
v_gene: TRBV7-3

CDR3nt: TGTGCCAGTAGTCCCAGAGTCAGCGTCGTGGGTAGCAATCAGCCCCAGCATTTT
CDR3aa: CASSPRVSVVGSNQPQHF
abundance: many
j_gene: TRBJ1-5
d_gene: .
v_gene: TRBV19

CDR3nt: TGTGCCAGCAGTTTACTCAGGGGGCTCGGCACTGAAGCTTTCTTT
CDR3aa: CASSLLRGLGTEAFF
abundance: .
j_gene: TRBJ1-1
d_gene: TRBD1
v_gene: TRBV28